These 3 T cell receptor beta chains originate from one sample sequenced in a study of shared clonotypes between healthy human individuals. Using immunoSEQ multiplex PCR, the repertoire was profiled, and TCRdb retains in-frame clones only, with some absent. The sample holds hundreds of thousands of clones; about 97% are singletons and the top ten take 0.057%. Sequenced sample: naive CD4+ T cells sorted from blood. The subset is: CD45RA+ positively selected. These receptors were obtained from a woman aged 25-40 years in good health.

The CDR3 nucleotides read TGTGCCAGCAGCTTAGACCCGGGATCCGGGGAGCTGTTTTTT. Translating gives CASSLDPGSGELFF. J is TRBJ2-2 and V is TRBV7-2; D is perhaps TRBD2 (5 bases). V lost 1 base and J 6 bases, leaving 9 bases between the germline ends. The CDR3 has 14 residues. The V gene's germline CDR1 is SGHTA and CDR2 FQGNSA. The entire variable domain, with the rest obtained from reference TRBV7-2 and TRBJ2-2, is as follows: GAGVSQSPSNKVTEKGKDVELRCDPISGHTALYWYRQSLGQGLEFLIYFQGNSAPDKSGLPSDRFSAERTGGSVSTLTIQRTQQEDSAVYLCASSLDPGSGELFFGEGSRLTVL.

This chain uses TRBV7-9 with TRBJ1-1; 7 bases match TRBD1. The ends lost 5 bases at V and 1 base at J; junction bases unmatched: 7. Looked up from germline, CDR1 is SEHNR and CDR2 is FQNEAQ (reference sequence). This CDR3 contains 15 residues. The CDR3 sequence: CASSPGTAGNTEAFF. The CDR3 DNA sequence: TGTGCCAGCAGCCCGGGGACAGCCGGGAACACTGAAGCTTTCTTT.

The chain has TRBV29-1 and TRBJ1-4; D unclear. Germline V CDR1 and CDR2: SQVTM, ANQGSEA. V lost 2 bases and J 8 bases, leaving 9 bases between the germline ends. This CDR3 region has 12 residues. The DNA of the CDR3 is TGCAGCGTTGAACCTATGGGAGAAAAACTGTTTTTT. It translates to CSVEPMGEKLFF.